What follows is one T cell receptor (beta chain) and its context. TCRdb keeps only in-frame clones here, not all; method: immunoSEQ multiplex PCR. The table has about 2 million clones, approximately 94% seen once. Naive CD8 cells comprised CD45RO-negative, CCR7-positively selected cells, excluding terminally differentiated effector memory CD45RA+ cells. The CDR3 contains 14 residues. Trimming removed 7 bases at V and 4 bases at J, with 19 bases between. In germline, CDR1 is GTSNPN, CDR2 SVGIG (reference sequence). The data were obtained in a study of shared clonotypes between healthy human individuals. Study-wide context: CD4 naive and memory got three plates each, CD8 naive two, CD8 memory one.

The chain carries TRBV30 and TRBJ1-1; possible D gene TRBD1, 6 bases. This receptor was taken from a man between 18 and 35 years old in good health. Sequenced input: naive CD8+ T cells sorted from blood. The CDR3 nucleotides read TGTGCCTCAAAAGGGGGGGAGGAAGGCACTGAAGCTTTCTTT. It is translated as CASKGGEEGTEAFF.